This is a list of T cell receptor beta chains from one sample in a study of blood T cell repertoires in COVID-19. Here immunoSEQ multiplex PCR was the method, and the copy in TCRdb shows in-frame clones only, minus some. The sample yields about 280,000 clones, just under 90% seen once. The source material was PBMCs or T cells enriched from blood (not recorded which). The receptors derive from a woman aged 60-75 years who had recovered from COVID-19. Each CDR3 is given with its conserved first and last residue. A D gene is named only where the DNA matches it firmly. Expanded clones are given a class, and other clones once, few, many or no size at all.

CVSSLYSLSYEQYF | TGTGTCAGCAGTTTGTACAGCCTCTCCTACGAGCAGTACTTC | NA | TRBJ2-7 | NA | TRBV28
CASTFSSGSDEQYF | TGTGCCAGCACCTTTTCTAGCGGGAGCGACGAGCAGTACTTC | NA | TRBJ2-7 | TRBD2 | TRBV27
CATRDINRDSYNQPQHF | TGTGCCACCAGGGACATAAACCGGGACAGCTACAATCAGCCCCAGCATTTT | NA | TRBJ1-5 | TRBD1 | TRBV24-1
CATKPKGGPWWYGYTF | TGTGCCACCAAACCGAAGGGGGGGCCCTGGTGGTATGGCTACACCTTC | NA | TRBJ1-2 | NA | TRBV11-2
CASRDGLQREKLFF | TGCGCCAGCAGGGACGGCCTGCAGCGGGAAAAACTGTTTTTT | NA | TRBJ1-4 | NA | TRBV5-1
CASSDNGQGPEKLFF | TGTGCCAGCAGCGACAATGGACAGGGTCCCGAAAAACTGTTTTTT | NA | TRBJ1-4 | TRBD1 | TRBV3-1/TRBV3-2
CASSSELGQGPPWSYNEQFF | TGTGCCAGCAGCTCTGAACTGGGACAGGGTCCCCCATGGTCCTACAATGAGCAGTTCTTC | few | TRBJ2-1 | NA | TRBV21-1
CASKERTITDTQYF | TGCGCCAGCAAAGAGCGAACCATCACAGATACGCAGTATTTT | NA | TRBJ2-3 | NA | TRBV5-1
CASSTRLTSGRAGAGELFF | TGTGCCAGCAGTACCCGCTTGACTAGCGGGAGGGCCGGCGCCGGGGAGCTGTTTTTT | NA | TRBJ2-2 | TRBD2 | TRBV27
CASKPGQGYTEAFF | TGTGCCAGCAAACCGGGACAGGGATATACTGAAGCTTTCTTT | NA | TRBJ1-1 | TRBD1 | TRBV7-3
CASMRTVNQPQHF | TGTGCCAGCATGCGGACAGTCAATCAGCCCCAGCATTTT | NA | TRBJ1-5 | NA | TRBV28
CASSTALQGDTEAFF | TGTGCCAGCAGCACCGCCTTACAGGGGGACACTGAAGCTTTCTTT | NA | TRBJ1-1 | TRBD1 | TRBV5-4
CASGTGSETQYF | TGTGCCAGCGGGACAGGGTCAGAGACCCAGTACTTC | once | TRBJ2-5 | TRBD1 | TRBV6-5
CATSLGLPDTQYF | TGTGCCACCTCCTTGGGACTTCCAGATACGCAGTATTTT | NA | TRBJ2-3 | NA | TRBV24-1
CAISESATGVNQPQHF | TGTGCCATCAGTGAGTCGGCGACAGGGGTCAATCAGCCCCAGCATTTT | once | TRBJ1-5 | TRBD1 | TRBV10-3
CASEQGPSGNTIYF | TGTGCCAGCGAACAGGGTCCGTCCGGAAACACCATATATTTT | NA | TRBJ1-3 | NA | TRBV5-4
CATSIRIWDSENEKLFF | TGTGCCACCAGCATAAGAATATGGGACAGTGAAAATGAAAAACTGTTTTTT | once | TRBJ1-4 | TRBD1 | TRBV15
CASSQDWSSGETQYF | TGTGCCAGCAGCCAAGATTGGTCATCAGGCGAGACCCAGTACTTC | NA | TRBJ2-5 | NA | TRBV3-1/TRBV3-2
CASSPGLDSEAFF | TGTGCCAGCAGCCCGGGCCTGGACTCTGAAGCTTTCTTT | once | TRBJ1-1 | NA | TRBV3-1/TRBV3-2
CASSVSGRGNEQFF | TGTGCCAGTAGTGTCAGCGGGAGGGGAAATGAGCAGTTCTTC | NA | TRBJ2-1 | TRBD2 | TRBV19
CASSGGAEPLHEQFF | TGTGCCAGCAGTGGGGGGGCGGAGCCCCTACATGAGCAGTTCTTC | NA | TRBJ2-1 | NA | TRBV28
CSVAGTSGRESHEQYF | TGCAGCGTTGCCGGGACTAGCGGGAGGGAGTCCCACGAGCAGTACTTC | NA | TRBJ2-7 | TRBD2 | TRBV29-1
CASSPQGFSEAFF | TGTGCCAGCAGTCCCCAGGGGTTCTCTGAAGCTTTCTTT | NA | TRBJ1-1 | NA | TRBV7-8
CASSIETGDNTEAFF | TGTGCCAGCAGCATCGAGACAGGGGATAACACTGAAGCTTTCTTT | NA | TRBJ1-1 | TRBD1 | TRBV7-9